Listed below are T cell receptor beta chains from one sample, sequenced in a study of cytomegalovirus exposure and HLA in healthy donors. Assay used: immunoSEQ multiplex PCR; TCRdb lists only in-frame clones, some missing. Of 170,000 or so clones in the sample, around three quarters are singletons; the top ten hold about 1.5%. What was sequenced was PBMCs. These receptor sequences come from a woman in her 30s in good health and CMV-seronegative. Both conserved end residues are trimmed from each CDR3. Each record gives: CDR3 length, J gene, D gene, V gene, CDR3 protein. The D gene is left open where the match is weak.

11,TRBJ2-5,-,TRBV7-3,ASSLSSEGTQY
15,TRBJ2-1,TRBD2,TRBV4-1,ASSQLPGLAGGRGQF
13,TRBJ1-1,TRBD1,TRBV5-6,ASSFSGQEGPEAF
15,TRBJ1-3,-,TRBV7-9,ASSPLGSRTPGNTIY
12,TRBJ1-3,TRBD1,TRBV5-1,ASSPGTVGNTIY
13,TRBJ1-2,-,TRBV5-1,ASSLRTTGNYGYT
15,TRBJ2-1,TRBD2,TRBV25-1,ASSEATGGPAYNEQF
14,TRBJ1-1,TRBD1,TRBV5-1,ASSLVGQGPRAEAF
12,TRBJ1-2,-,TRBV6-6,ASRPAGTDYGYT
14,TRBJ2-1,-,TRBV18,ASSPRLTGFYNEQF
12,TRBJ1-2,-,TRBV4-1,ASRQEIANYGYP
14,TRBJ2-3,TRBD2,TRBV6-6,ASSKRAAGSTDTQY
11,TRBJ2-5,-,TRBV19,ASSYRREETQY
13,TRBJ2-2,TRBD1,TRBV7-7,ASSSGTANTGELF
14,TRBJ2-1,TRBD2,TRBV9,ASSVVLAGGYNEQF
15,TRBJ2-2,TRBD2,TRBV4-1,ASSQPIAGGNTGELF
16,TRBJ2-1,-,TRBV4-3,ASSQDIGASPSFNEQF
10,TRBJ2-1,TRBD2,TRBV7-9,SSSLSGTEQF
11,TRBJ2-1,-,TRBV29-1,SVDRTMGNEQF
12,TRBJ1-5,-,TRBV19,ASSIGGSGQPQH
12,TRBJ1-1,TRBD1,TRBV19,ASSTGTGWTEAF
13,TRBJ2-7,TRBD2,TRBV6-6,ASSCPKRGHYEQY
13,TRBJ2-7,TRBD2,TRBV7-9,ASSSLAGPSYEQY
15,TRBJ2-1,-,TRBV5-5,ASSLGVSTHSYNEQF
13,TRBJ2-1,TRBD1,TRBV29-1,SAGLRGTGGSEQF
13,TRBJ2-1,TRBD2,TRBV15,ATSKLRGDDNEQF
12,TRBJ2-5,TRBD2,TRBV9,ASSLGLAGETQY
14,TRBJ2-3,TRBD2,TRBV19,ASSIVGGSSTDTQY
12,TRBJ1-1,TRBD1,TRBV9,ASSPTLTQGEAF
15,TRBJ2-2,-,TRBV7-6,ASSFLRQGAGTGELF
12,TRBJ2-1,-,TRBV11-2,ASRGLARYNEQF
11,TRBJ2-7,-,TRBV27,ASSLGINYEQY
12,TRBJ2-5,TRBD1,TRBV25-1,ASSGDRDQETQY
14,TRBJ2-1,TRBD2,TRBV5-6,ASSRGLAGGGNEQF
13,TRBJ2-2,-,TRBV27,ASSLESSDTGELF
12,TRBJ2-1,-,TRBV6-5,ASSYSNQGNEQF
10,TRBJ1-6,-,TRBV6-1,ASSTDNSPLH
13,TRBJ2-1,-,TRBV4-2,ASSQDFDRGYEQF
17,TRBJ2-1,TRBD2,TRBV19,ASSIATSGRAPLDNEQF
17,TRBJ2-6,TRBD1,TRBV5-3,ARSLASGQGHSGANVLT
12,TRBJ2-7,-,TRBV25-1,ASSGHFAPYEQY
14,TRBJ2-1,TRBD2,TRBV7-8,ASSPRQREAYNEQF
13,TRBJ2-2,-,TRBV5-1,ASSLPGANTGELF
14,TRBJ2-1,TRBD2,TRBV19,ASRRGSGGAYNEQF
17,TRBJ2-7,TRBD2,TRBV28,ASSLPYNGLAGGLHEQY
12,TRBJ2-7,TRBD1,TRBV23-1,ASSQSDRTDEQY
10,TRBJ2-4,TRBD1,TRBV2,ASSGTGFYQY
14,TRBJ1-2,TRBD1,TRBV4-2,ASSQDRTGGGYGYT
13,TRBJ2-7,-,TRBV7-9,ASKPSQDYKDEQY
11,TRBJ1-2,TRBD1,TRBV11-2,ASGTNRDRTLT
13,TRBJ2-1,-,TRBV4-1,ASSPKADSYNEQF
14,TRBJ1-1,TRBD1,TRBV19,ASSRETGFVSTEAF
14,TRBJ2-1,TRBD2,TRBV6-4,ASSDLGSGSMNEQF